This is a list of T cell receptor beta chains from one sample in a study of T cells in Graves' hyperthyroidism and ophthalmopathy. TCRdb recomputed calls from the multiplex PCR reads with MiXCR, one row per CDR3 protein. Among 550,000 to 850,000 distinct CDR3 sequences, under 20% were seen once, and the ten largest hold 15% to 20%. Sequencing was performed on blood. The source is a woman aged 45 to 65 with Graves' hyperthyroidism that later progressed to Graves' ophthalmopathy. Each CDR3 is given without its conserved first and last residue.

>TRBJ2-1|TRBV5-6
ASSLVGAEVYEQF
>TRBJ1-5|TRBV7-9
ASSLDSSNQPQH
>TRBJ1-1|TRBV12-3/TRBV12-4
ASSLGQQGHTEAF
>TRBJ2-3|TRBV6-1
ASRRGVQGRTDTQY
>TRBJ2-5|TRBV7-2
ASSLAETQETQY
>TRBJ1-1|TRBV5-1
ASSGMTVNTEAF
>TRBJ2-2|TRBV6-1
ASSDGQAWTGELF
>TRBJ1-5|TRBV19
ASSILTGAGQPQH
>TRBJ2-2|TRBV10-3
AIPGHNTGELF
>TRBJ2-5|TRBV6-2/TRBV6-3
ASSGSGGGKTQY